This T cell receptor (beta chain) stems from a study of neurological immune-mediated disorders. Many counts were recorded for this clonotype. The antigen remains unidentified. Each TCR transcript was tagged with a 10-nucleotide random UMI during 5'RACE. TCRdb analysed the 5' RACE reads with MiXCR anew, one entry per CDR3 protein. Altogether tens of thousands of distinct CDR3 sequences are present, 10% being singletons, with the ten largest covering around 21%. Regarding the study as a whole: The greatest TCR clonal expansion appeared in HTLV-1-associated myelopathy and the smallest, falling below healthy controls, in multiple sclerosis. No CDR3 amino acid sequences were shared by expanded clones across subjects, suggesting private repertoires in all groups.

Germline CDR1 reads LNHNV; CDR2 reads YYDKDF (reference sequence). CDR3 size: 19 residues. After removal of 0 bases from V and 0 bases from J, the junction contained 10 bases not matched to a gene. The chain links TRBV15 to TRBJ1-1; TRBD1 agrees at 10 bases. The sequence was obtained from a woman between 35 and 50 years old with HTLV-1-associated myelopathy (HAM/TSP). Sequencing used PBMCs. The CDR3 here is CATSRDGRGQGSLNTEAFF. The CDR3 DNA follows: TGTGCCACCAGCAGAGATGGTCGGGGACAGGGGTCCTTGAACACTGAAGCTTTCTTT.